Sequencing of this T cell receptor (beta chain) was carried out in a study of cytomegalovirus exposure and HLA in healthy donors. Germline CDR1 is SGHTA and CDR2 is FQGNSA. CDR3 length equals 14 residues. The V and J ends lost 5 bases and 2 bases respectively, with 11 bases between them. Primers for the PCR totalled 60 Vbeta and 13 Jbeta. The protocol was immunoSEQ multiplex PCR, while the TCRdb copy is restricted to in-frame clones and leaves out a portion. The data show about 170,000 clones, about 59% seen once. This chain connects TRBV7-2 to TRBJ2-3; D remains unclear. The sequencing sample was made of PBMCs. The receptor was isolated from a man between 40 and 49 years old in good health and CMV-seronegative. CDR3 region: CASSTTMATDTQYF. The DNA of the CDR3 is TGTGCCAGCAGCACAACAATGGCCACAGATACGCAGTATTTT.